This TCR beta chain appears in the sequencing data of a study of cytomegalovirus exposure and HLA in healthy donors. The protocol was immunoSEQ multiplex PCR, while the TCRdb copy is restricted to in-frame clones and leaves out a portion. Of 70,000 or so clones listed, approximately 94% are singletons. V was pared by 0 bases and J by 5 bases, with 6 bases of the junction left unmatched. This CDR3 has 16 amino acids. Germline values: CDR1 ENHRY, CDR2 SYGVKD. The genes are TRBV10-3 and TRBJ2-5, with TRBD2 identical over 10 bases. Sequencing used PBMCs. This clonotype was obtained from a woman in her late teens or twenties in good health and CMV-seronegative. CDR3 sequence: CAISESPSGSRETQYF. The CDR3 nucleotides are TGTGCCATCAGTGAGTCCCCTAGCGGGAGCAGGGAGACCCAGTACTTC.